A selection of T cell receptor beta chains follows, all from one sample in a study of regulatory T cells in long-lasting Graves disease. TCRdb reprocessed the multiplex PCR reads via MiXCR and lists one record per CDR3 protein. The sample includes approximately 350,000 distinct CDR3 sequences, roughly 17% of them seen just once. In addition, the sample was reused for a study of T cells in Graves' hyperthyroidism and ophthalmopathy.

This material consisted of peripheral blood mononuclear cells (PBMCs), taken at new diagnosis, from a patient treated with antithyroid drugs. Every receptor here comes from a man between 40 and 49 years old with Graves disease. Each CDR3 is given with its conserved first and last residue. D genes are given only for firm matches. Part of the rows lack a size; the others show once, few, many or a class for expanded clones.

d_call,v_call,j_call,clone_size,cdr3_nt,cdr3_aa
TRBD1,TRBV12-5,TRBJ2-7,many,TGTGCTAGTGGTTTGGTACGGGACAGGGACTCCTACGAGCAGTACTTC,CASGLVRDRDSYEQYF
-,TRBV7-2,TRBJ2-1,many,TGTGCCAGCAGCTTAGGGAGGTCTAAGCAGTTCTTC,CASSLGRSKQFF
TRBD2,TRBV28,TRBJ2-2,few,TGTGCCAGCAGGGGACTAGCGGAAGGTGCGGACACCGGGGAGCTGTTTTTT,CASRGLAEGADTGELFF
-,TRBV18,TRBJ1-1,-,TGTGCCAGCTCCCGGAGAGACGGGGACACTGAAGCTTTCTTT,CASSRRDGDTEAFF
-,TRBV28,TRBJ1-2,many,TGTGCCAGCTCCCCCACCAAAAGGAATGGCTACACCTTC,CASSPTKRNGYTF
-,TRBV2,TRBJ1-1,many,TGTGCCAGCACTCGGTCCATACCGAACACTGAAGCTTTCTTT,CASTRSIPNTEAFF
-,TRBV9,TRBJ2-7,-,TGTGCCAGCAGCGTAGGGGCATCCCAAAGCTCCTACGAGCAGTACTTC,CASSVGASQSSYEQYF
TRBD1,TRBV7-8,TRBJ2-6,-,TGTGCCAGCAGCCAGACAGGGTCGGGCTCTGGGGCCAACGTCCTGACTTTC,CASSQTGSGSGANVLTF
-,TRBV18,TRBJ2-5,many,TGTGCCAGCTCACCACAGGGACGGCAAGAGACCCAGTACTTC,CASSPQGRQETQYF
-,TRBV20-1,TRBJ1-5,-,TGCAGTGCTATAGCCCTCACAGGGACTAATCAGCCCCAGCATTTT,CSAIALTGTNQPQHF
-,TRBV6-1,TRBJ1-4,few,TGTGCCAGCACCATTCAGCAGGGTTGGGATGAAAAACTGTTTTTT,CASTIQQGWDEKLFF
-,TRBV11-2,TRBJ2-1,-,TGTGCCAGCAGCCTTAGCGGACGCTCCTACAATGAGCAGTTCTTC,CASSLSGRSYNEQFF
-,TRBV20-1,TRBJ2-7,few,TGCAGTGCTAAATTAGCCACGTCCCACGAGCAGTACTTC,CSAKLATSHEQYF
TRBD2,TRBV27,TRBJ2-7,-,TGTGCCAGCACTCGGGGGGGAGCGGAACACTACGAGCAGTACTTC,CASTRGGAEHYEQYF
-,TRBV12-3/TRBV12-4,TRBJ2-3,many,TGTGCCAGCAGTTTGGTAGCGGTTACGCAGTATTTT,CASSLVAVTQYF
TRBD1,TRBV7-9,TRBJ1-4,few,TGTGCCAGCAGCTGGGACCGACAGGGGGGGGGTGAAAAACTGTTTTTT,CASSWDRQGGGEKLFF
-,TRBV7-3,TRBJ2-5,-,TGTGCCAGCAGCTTAGCGGATCTGGAGACCCAGTACTTC,CASSLADLETQYF
-,TRBV6-1,TRBJ1-5,many,TGTGCCAGCAGTGGGGCAGTTCATCAGCCCCAGCATTTT,CASSGAVHQPQHF
-,TRBV14,TRBJ2-7,-,TGTGCCAGCAGCCAAGATGGTTTGGGCAGGGGAATGAAGCAGTACTTC,CASSQDGLGRGMKQYF
-,TRBV5-6,TRBJ2-5,many,TGTGCCAGCAGCTTGGTTGTGGACTCCCAAGAGGAGACCCAGTACTTC,CASSLVVDSQEETQYF
-,TRBV25-1,TRBJ2-1,-,TGTGCCAGCAGTGATACAGGGTTCAATGAGCAGTTCTTC,CASSDTGFNEQFF
TRBD1,TRBV20-1,TRBJ1-2,many,TGCAGTGCTAACTCGTACAGGGGGCGAGGGCCTAACTATGGCTACACCTTC,CSANSYRGRGPNYGYTF
TRBD1,TRBV28,TRBJ2-2,many,TGTGCCAGCAGTTCGTCACAGGGGGTTGATACCGGGGAGCTGTTTTTT,CASSSSQGVDTGELFF
-,TRBV6-1,TRBJ2-5,many,TGTGCCAGCAGTGAAGATTCCGGGACGGCCGAAGAGACCCAGTACTTC,CASSEDSGTAEETQYF
TRBD1,TRBV5-4,TRBJ2-1,-,TGTGCCAGTCAGGACAGGGGCTACAATGAGCAGTTCTTC,CASQDRGYNEQFF
-,TRBV7-3,TRBJ1-5,many,TGTGCCAGCAACCCAGGCCGCAATAGCAATCAGCCCCAGCATTTT,CASNPGRNSNQPQHF
TRBD2,TRBV19,TRBJ2-1,-,TGTGCCAGTAGTGTCCGGGGCCGGGGGGGCTACAATGAGCAGTTCTTC,CASSVRGRGGYNEQFF
-,TRBV20-1,TRBJ1-2,many,TGCAGTGCTGGCCAGGGTAATGGATATGGCTACACCTTC,CSAGQGNGYGYTF
-,TRBV6-1,TRBJ2-1,many,TGTGCCTGCTGGATCTACAATGAGCAGTTCTTC,CACWIYNEQFF
-,TRBV5-1,TRBJ2-7,many,TGCGCCAGCAGCTTGGTCGGGGGAATCACCTACGAGCAGTACTTC,CASSLVGGITYEQYF
TRBD2,TRBV7-9,TRBJ2-7,-,TGTGCCAGCAGTGCGGAGCGGGGCGAGCAGTACTTC,CASSAERGEQYF
TRBD2,TRBV12-3/TRBV12-4,TRBJ2-2,-,TGTGCCAGCAGACTAGCGGGGGCCGGGGAGCTGTTTTTT,CASRLAGAGELFF
-,TRBV5-8,TRBJ1-3,-,TGTGCCAGCAGCCTCGTACAGGGCTACACCATATATTTT,CASSLVQGYTIYF
-,TRBV5-1,TRBJ2-2,many,TGCGCCAGCAGCGGGGGCCACCTGAACACCGGGGAGCTGTTTTTT,CASSGGHLNTGELFF
-,TRBV7-2,TRBJ1-3,many,TGTGCCAGCAGCCTGGGACTCTCTGGAAACACCATATATTTT,CASSLGLSGNTIYF
-,TRBV6-1,TRBJ1-1,many,TGTGCCAGCAGTGATGGGCTAACCCGGGCAGCTTTCTTT,CASSDGLTRAAFF
TRBD1,TRBV7-9,TRBJ1-4,-,TGTGCCAGCAGCTCCGACAGGGGACGGGGTGAAAAACTGTTTTTT,CASSSDRGRGEKLFF
TRBD1,TRBV12-3/TRBV12-4,TRBJ1-4,many,TGTGCCAGCAGTCCGGACAGGTATAATGAAAAACTGTTTTTT,CASSPDRYNEKLFF
-,TRBV11-3,TRBJ2-7,many,TGTGCCAGCCAGGGCAGGACCTACGAGCAGTACTTC,CASQGRTYEQYF
-,TRBV20-1,TRBJ2-4,once,TGCAGTGCTAGAGACGGGAAGGTAGCCAAAAACATTCAGTACTTC,CSARDGKVAKNIQYF
-,TRBV18,TRBJ2-5,many,TGTGCCAGCTCACCTGTCCCGGGGGAGACCCAGTACTTC,CASSPVPGETQYF
-,TRBV18,TRBJ2-7,few,TGTGCCAGCTCACCTGGGGGCTTCAACAACGAGCAGTACTTC,CASSPGGFNNEQYF
-,TRBV7-9,TRBJ1-4,-,TGTGCCAGCAGCCCGGGAGAAGGGTATGAAAAACTGTTTTTT,CASSPGEGYEKLFF
-,TRBV9,TRBJ2-5,many,TGTGCCAGCAGCGTAGATCGGGATCAAGAGACCCAGTACTTC,CASSVDRDQETQYF